One T cell receptor beta chain is described in this entry. Its antigen is not known. This entry belongs to a study of T cell responses to AZD1222 COVID-19 vaccine. Findings of the study overall: The study identified only five to seven AZD1222 recipients as seropositive at baseline.

Unmatched junction bases numbered 6, after V lost 4 bases and J lost 3 bases. Germline V gene data show CDR1 as LGHDT and CDR2 as YNNKEL (reference sequence). The CDR3 has 15 amino acids. The protocol was immunoSEQ multiplex PCR, while the TCRdb copy is restricted to in-frame clones and leaves out a portion. The table lists roughly 120,000 clones, approximately 85% of them singletons. This chain links TRBV3-1 (or the pseudogene TRBV3-2) with TRBJ1-2, with 9 bases aligning to TRBD1. Sample: peripheral blood, taken on day 0 of AZD1222 vaccination. This TCR derives from an adult in good health. CDR3 residues: CASSLTGQGHYGYTF. In nucleotides, the CDR3 is TGTGCCAGCAGCCTTACAGGACAGGGGCACTATGGCTACACCTTC.